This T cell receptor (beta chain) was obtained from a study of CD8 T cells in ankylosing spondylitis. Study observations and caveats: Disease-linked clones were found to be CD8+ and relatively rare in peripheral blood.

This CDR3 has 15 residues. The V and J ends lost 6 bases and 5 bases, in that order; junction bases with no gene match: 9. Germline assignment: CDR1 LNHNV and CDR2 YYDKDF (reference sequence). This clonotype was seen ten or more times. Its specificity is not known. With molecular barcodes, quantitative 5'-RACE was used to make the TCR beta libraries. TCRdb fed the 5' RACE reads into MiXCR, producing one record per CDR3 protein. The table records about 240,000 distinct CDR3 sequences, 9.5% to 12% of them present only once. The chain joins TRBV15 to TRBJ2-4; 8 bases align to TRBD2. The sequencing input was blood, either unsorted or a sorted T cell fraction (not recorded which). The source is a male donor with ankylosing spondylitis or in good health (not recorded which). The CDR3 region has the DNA TGTGCCACCAGGGCGGGGGGAACGAACCAAAACATTCAGTACTTC. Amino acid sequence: CATRAGGTNQNIQYF. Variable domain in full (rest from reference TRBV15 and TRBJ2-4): DAMVIQNPRYQVTQFGKPVTLSCSQTLNHNVMYWYQQKSSQAPKLLFHYYDKDFNNEADTPDNFQSRRPNTSFCFLDIRSPGLGDTAMYLCATRAGGTNQNIQYFGAGTRLSVL.